The TCR beta chain described here comes from a study of T cell responses to AZD1222 COVID-19 vaccine. Overall study findings and caveats: Spike-specific TCR breadth and depth both grew after two AZD1222 doses.

Some clones are missing from TCRdb's copy, which holds only in-frame ones; the method was immunoSEQ multiplex PCR. The data show about 150,000 clones, approximately 88% seen once. The germline V and J ends were trimmed by 6 bases and 7 bases, with 12 bases remaining between them. The CDR3 covers 12 residues. Germline V lookup: CDR1 MNHEY, CDR2 SMNVEV (reference sequence). On this clone itself: As yet, its antigen is unknown.

The sample here was peripheral blood, taken on day 0 of MenACWY control vaccination. This chain connects TRBV27 to TRBJ1-2; D perhaps matches TRBD1 (5 bases). The sequence was obtained from an adult in good health. CDR3: CASSEGRRGYTF. The CDR3 nucleotides read TGTGCCAGCAGCGAGGGACGGCGTGGCTACACCTTC.